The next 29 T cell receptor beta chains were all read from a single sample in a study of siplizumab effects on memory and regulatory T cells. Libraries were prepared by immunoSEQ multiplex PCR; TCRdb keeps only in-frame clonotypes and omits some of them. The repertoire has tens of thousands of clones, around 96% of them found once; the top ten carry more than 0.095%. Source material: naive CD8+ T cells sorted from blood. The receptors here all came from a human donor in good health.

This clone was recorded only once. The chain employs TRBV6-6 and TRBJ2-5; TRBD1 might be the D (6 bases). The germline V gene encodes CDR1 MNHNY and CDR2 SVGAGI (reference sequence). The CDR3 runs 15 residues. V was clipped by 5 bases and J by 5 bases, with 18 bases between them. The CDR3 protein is CASSRARTAAETQYF. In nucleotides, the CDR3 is TGTGCCAGCAGTCGGGCCCGGACAGCGGCGGAGACCCAGTACTTC.

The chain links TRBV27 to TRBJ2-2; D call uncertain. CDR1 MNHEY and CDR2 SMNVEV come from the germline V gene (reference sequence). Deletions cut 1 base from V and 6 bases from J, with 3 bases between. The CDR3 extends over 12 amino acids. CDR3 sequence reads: CASSLFSGELFF. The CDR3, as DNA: TGTGCCAGCAGTTTATTTTCCGGGGAGCTGTTTTTT.

CDR3 sequence: CASSAPGGSTDTQYF. CDR3 sequence (DNA): TGCGCCAGCAGCGCGCCGGGGGGGAGCACAGATACGCAGTATTTT. The rearrangement links TRBV4-3 to TRBJ2-3, with 8 nucleotides matching TRBD2. CDR3 size: 15 residues. In germline, CDR1 is LGHNA, CDR2 YSLEER. V shed 5 bases and J 0 bases; nucleotides not matched to a gene: 4.

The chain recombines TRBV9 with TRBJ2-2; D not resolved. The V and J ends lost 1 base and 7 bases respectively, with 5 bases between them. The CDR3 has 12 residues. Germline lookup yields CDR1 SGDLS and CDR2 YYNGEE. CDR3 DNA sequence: TGTGCCAGCAGCGTAAGTGGCGGGGAGCTGTTTTTT. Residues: CASSVSGGELFF.

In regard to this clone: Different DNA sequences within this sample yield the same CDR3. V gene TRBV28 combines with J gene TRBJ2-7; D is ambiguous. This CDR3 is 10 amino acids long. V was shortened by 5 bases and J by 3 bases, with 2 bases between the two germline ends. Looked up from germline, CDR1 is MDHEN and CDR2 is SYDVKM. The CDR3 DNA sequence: TGTGCCAGCAGTGACTACGAGCAGTACTTC. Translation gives CASSDYEQYF.

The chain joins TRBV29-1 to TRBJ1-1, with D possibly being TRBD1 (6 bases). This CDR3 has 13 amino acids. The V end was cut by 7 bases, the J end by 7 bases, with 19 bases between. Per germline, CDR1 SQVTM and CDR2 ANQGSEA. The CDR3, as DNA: TGCAGCGCCGCAGGCGGGGGGCGGAATGAAGCTTTCTTT. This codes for CSAAGGGRNEAFF.

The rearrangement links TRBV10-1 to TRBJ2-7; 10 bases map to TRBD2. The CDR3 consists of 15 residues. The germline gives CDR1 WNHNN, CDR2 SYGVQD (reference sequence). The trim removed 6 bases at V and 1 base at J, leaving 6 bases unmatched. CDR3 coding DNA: TGCGCCAGCAGGTTAGCGGGGGGAGTATCCTACGAGCAGTACTTC. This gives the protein CASRLAGGVSYEQYF.

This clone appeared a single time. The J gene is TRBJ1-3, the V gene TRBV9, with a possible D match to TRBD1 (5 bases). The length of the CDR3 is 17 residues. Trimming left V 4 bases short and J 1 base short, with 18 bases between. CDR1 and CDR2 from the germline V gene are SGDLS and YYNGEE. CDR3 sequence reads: CASSSGHDSRSGNTIYF. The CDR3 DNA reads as TGTGCCAGCAGCTCCGGACACGACTCACGATCTGGAAACACCATATATTTT. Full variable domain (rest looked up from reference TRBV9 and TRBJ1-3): DSGVTQTPKHLITATGQRVTLRCSPRSGDLSVYWYQQSLDQGLQFLIQYYNGEERAKGNILERFSAQQFPDLHSELNLSSLELGDSALYFCASSSGHDSRSGNTIYFGEGSWLTVV.

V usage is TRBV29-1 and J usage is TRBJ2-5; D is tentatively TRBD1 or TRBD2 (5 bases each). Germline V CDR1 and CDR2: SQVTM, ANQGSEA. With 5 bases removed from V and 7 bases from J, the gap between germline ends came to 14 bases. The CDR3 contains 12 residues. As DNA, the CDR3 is TGCAGCGTTCAGGGTGGGGACGGGACCCAGTACTTC. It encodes CSVQGGDGTQYF.

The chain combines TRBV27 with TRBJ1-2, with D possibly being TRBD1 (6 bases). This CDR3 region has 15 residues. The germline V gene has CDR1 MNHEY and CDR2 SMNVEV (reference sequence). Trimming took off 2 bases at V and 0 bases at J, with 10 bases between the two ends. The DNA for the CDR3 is TGTGCCAGCAGTTTAGGGCAGGGGACTAACTATGGCTACACCTTC. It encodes CASSLGQGTNYGYTF.

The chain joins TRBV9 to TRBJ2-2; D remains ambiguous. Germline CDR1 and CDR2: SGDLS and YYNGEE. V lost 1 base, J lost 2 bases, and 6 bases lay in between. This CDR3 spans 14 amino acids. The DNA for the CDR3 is TGTGCCAGCAGCGTAACTCAAAACACCGGGGAGCTGTTTTTT. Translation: CASSVTQNTGELFF.

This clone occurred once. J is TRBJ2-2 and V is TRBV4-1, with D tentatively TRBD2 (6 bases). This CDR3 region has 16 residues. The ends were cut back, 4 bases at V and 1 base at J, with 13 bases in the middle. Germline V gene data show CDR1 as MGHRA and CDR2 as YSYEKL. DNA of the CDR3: TGCGCCAGCAGCCTGGGTGCGGGACTGAACACCGGGGAGCTGTTTTTT. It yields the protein CASSLGAGLNTGELFF.

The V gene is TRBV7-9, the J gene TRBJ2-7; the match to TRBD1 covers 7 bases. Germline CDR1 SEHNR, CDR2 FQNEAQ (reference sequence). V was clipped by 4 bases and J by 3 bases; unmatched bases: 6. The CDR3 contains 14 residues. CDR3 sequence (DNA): TGTGCCAGCAGCTGGGGACAGTTAAACTACGAGCAGTACTTC. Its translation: CASSWGQLNYEQYF.

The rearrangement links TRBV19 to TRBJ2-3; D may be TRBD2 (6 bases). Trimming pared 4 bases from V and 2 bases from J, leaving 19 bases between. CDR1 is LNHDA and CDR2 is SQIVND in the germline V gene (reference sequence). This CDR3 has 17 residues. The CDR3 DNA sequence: TGTGCCAGTAGTACCCTGGACTACGGGGCGGACACAGATACGCAGTATTTT. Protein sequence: CASSTLDYGADTDTQYF. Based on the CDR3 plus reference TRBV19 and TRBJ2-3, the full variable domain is DGGITQSPKYLFRKEGQNVTLSCEQNLNHDAMYWYRQDPGQGLRLIYYSQIVNDFQKGDIAEGYSVSREKKESFPLTVTSAQKNPTAFYLCASSTLDYGADTDTQYFGPGTRLTVL.

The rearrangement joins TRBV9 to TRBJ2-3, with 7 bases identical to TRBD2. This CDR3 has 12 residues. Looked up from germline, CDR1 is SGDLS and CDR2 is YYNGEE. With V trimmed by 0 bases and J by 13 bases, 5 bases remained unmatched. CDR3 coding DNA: TGTGCCAGCAGCGTAGGGCTGGGACTAAAGTATTTT. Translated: CASSVGLGLKYF. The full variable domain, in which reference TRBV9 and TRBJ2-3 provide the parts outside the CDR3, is DSGVTQTPKHLITATGQRVTLRCSPRSGDLSVYWYQQSLDQGLQFLIQYYNGEERAKGNILERFSAQQFPDLHSELNLSSLELGDSALYFCASSVGLGLKYFGPGTRLTVL.

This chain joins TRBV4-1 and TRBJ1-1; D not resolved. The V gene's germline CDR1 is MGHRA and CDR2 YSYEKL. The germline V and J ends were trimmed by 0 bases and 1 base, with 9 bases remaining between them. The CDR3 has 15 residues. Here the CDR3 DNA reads TGCGCCAGCAGCCAAGAGGAGGGTTCGAACACTGAAGCTTTCTTT. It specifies CASSQEEGSNTEAFF.

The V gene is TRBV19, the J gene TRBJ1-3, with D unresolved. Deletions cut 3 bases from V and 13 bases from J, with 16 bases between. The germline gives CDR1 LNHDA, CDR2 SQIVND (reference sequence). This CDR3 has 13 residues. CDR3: CASSMATSTAIYF. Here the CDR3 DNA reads TGTGCCAGTAGTATGGCGACTTCGACGGCGATATATTTT.

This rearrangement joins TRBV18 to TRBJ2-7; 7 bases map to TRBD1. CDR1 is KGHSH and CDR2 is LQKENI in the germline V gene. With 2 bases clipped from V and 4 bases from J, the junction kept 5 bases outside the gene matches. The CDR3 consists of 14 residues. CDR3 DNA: TGTGCCAGCTCACCATACAGGGGAGAGTACGAGCAGTACTTC. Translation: CASSPYRGEYEQYF.

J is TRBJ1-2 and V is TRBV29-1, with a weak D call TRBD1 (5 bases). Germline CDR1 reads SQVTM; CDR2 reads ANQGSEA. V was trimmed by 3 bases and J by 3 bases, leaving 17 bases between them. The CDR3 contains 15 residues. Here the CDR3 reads CSVEGGGGEDYGYTF. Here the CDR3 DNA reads TGCAGCGTTGAGGGAGGTGGAGGGGAGGACTATGGCTACACCTTC.

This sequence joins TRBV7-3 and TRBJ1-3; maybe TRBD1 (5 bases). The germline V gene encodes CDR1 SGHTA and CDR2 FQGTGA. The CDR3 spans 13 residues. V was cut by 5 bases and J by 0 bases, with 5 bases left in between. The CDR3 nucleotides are TGTGCCAGCAGCGGGGGCTCTGGAAACACCATATATTTT. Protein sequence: CASSGGSGNTIYF. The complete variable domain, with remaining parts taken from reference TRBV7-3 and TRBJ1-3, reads GAGVSQTPSNKVTEKGKYVELRCDPISGHTALYWYRQSLGQGPEFLIYFQGTGAADDSGLPNDRFFAVRPEGSVSTLKIQRTERGDSAVYLCASSGGSGNTIYFGEGSWLTVV.

CDR3 DNA sequence: TGTGCCAGCAGTTTACAAAGGACAGGGTGGAATGATGGCTACACCTTC. Translated: CASSLQRTGWNDGYTF. This chain joins TRBV6-5 and TRBJ1-2; TRBD1 agrees at 8 bases. Germline values: CDR1 MNHEY, CDR2 SVGAGI. This CDR3 is built from 16 residues. The V and J ends lost 4 bases and 6 bases, in that order; junction bases with no gene match: 13.

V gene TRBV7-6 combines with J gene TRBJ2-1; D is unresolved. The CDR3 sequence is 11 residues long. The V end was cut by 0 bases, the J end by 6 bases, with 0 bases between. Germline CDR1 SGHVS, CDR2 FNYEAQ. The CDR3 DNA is TGTGCCAGCAGCTTAGCCAATGAGCAGTTCTTC. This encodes CASSLANEQFF.

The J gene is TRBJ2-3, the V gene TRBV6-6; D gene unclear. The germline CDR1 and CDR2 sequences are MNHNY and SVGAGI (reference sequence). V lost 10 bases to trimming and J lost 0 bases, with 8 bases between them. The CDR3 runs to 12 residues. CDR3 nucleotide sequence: TGTGCCATCGCCCCCAGCACAGATACGCAGTATTTT. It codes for CAIAPSTDTQYF.

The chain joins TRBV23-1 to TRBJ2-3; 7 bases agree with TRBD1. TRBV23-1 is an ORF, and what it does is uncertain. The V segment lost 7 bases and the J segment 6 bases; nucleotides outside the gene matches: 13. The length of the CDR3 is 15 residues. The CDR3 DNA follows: TGCGCCAGCATTAGCAACAGGGGATTCTCCGATACGCAGTATTTT. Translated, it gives CASISNRGFSDTQYF.

CDR3 amino acids: CASSLDPGMNTEAFF. In DNA, the CDR3 is TGTGCCAGCAGCTTAGACCCAGGAATGAACACTGAAGCTTTCTTT. V usage is TRBV7-8 and J usage is TRBJ1-1, with D uncertain. Trimming shortened V by 1 base and J by 0 bases, and 9 bases separated the two germline ends. The CDR3 runs to 15 residues. Germline V CDR1 and CDR2: SGHVS, FQNEAQ.

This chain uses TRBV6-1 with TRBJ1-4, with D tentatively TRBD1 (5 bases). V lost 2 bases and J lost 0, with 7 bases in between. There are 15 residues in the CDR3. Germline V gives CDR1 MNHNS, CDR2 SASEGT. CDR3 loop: CASSEWGATNEKLFF. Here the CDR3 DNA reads TGTGCCAGCAGTGAATGGGGGGCAACTAATGAAAAACTGTTTTTT.

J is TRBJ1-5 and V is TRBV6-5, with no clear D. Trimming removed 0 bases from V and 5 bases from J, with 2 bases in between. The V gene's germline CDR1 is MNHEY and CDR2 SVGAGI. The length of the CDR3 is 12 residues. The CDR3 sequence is CASSYSDQPQHF. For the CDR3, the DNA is TGTGCCAGCAGTTACTCAGATCAGCCCCAGCATTTT.

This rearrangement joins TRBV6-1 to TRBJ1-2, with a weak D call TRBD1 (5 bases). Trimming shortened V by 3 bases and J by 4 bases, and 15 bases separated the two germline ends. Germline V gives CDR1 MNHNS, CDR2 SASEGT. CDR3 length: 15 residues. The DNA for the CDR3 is TGTGCCAGCAGTGACCGCAGTGGGGCGGGCTATGGCTACACCTTC. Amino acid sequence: CASSDRSGAGYGYTF.

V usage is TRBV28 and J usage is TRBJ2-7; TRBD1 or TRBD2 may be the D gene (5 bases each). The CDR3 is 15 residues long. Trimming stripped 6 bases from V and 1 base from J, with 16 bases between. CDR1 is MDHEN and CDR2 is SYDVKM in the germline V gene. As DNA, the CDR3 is TGTGCCAGCAGCCAACCCAGGGACGGATCCTACGAGCAGTACTTC. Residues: CASSQPRDGSYEQYF. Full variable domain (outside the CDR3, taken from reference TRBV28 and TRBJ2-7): DVKVTQSSRYLVKRTGEKVFLECVQDMDHENMFWYRQDPGLGLRLIYFSYDVKMKEKGDIPEGYSVSREKKERFSLILESASTNQTSMYLCASSQPRDGSYEQYFGPGTRLTVT.